This T cell receptor beta chain derives from a study of lymphopenia after photon versus proton radiotherapy. Regarding the study as a whole: Under photons, naive T cells and diversity fell while effector/memory populations rose.

The germline CDR1 and CDR2 sequences are SGHNT and YYREEE (reference sequence). This CDR3 spans 16 amino acids. V shed 3 bases and J shed 5 bases, with 17 bases lying between them. For this clone: Its antigen is as yet unknown.

The table came from immunoSEQ multiplex PCR; TCRdb's copy has only in-frame clones and leaves some out. The repertoire holds about 160,000 clones, with roughly nine tenths as singletons. The rearrangement uses TRBV5-4 and TRBJ2-2, with D tentatively TRBD1 or TRBD2 (5 bases each). This receptor was obtained from a man aged 50-59 years with gastric cancer. This specimen consisted of peripheral blood, obtained from a patient treated with photon-based radiotherapy. The CDR3 region is CASSSAVRGSTGELFF. In nucleotides, the CDR3 is TGTGCCAGCAGCTCTGCCGTGAGGGGTAGTACCGGGGAGCTGTTTTTT. Drawing the rest from reference TRBV5-4 and TRBJ2-2, the complete variable domain is ETGVTQSPTHLIKTRGQQVTLRCSSQSGHNTVSWYQQALGQGPQFIFQYYREEENGRGNFPPRFSGLQFPNYSSELNVNALELDDSALYLCASSSAVRGSTGELFFGEGSRLTVL.